These 21 T cell receptor beta chains were sequenced from one sample in a study of long-term antiretroviral therapy in people with HIV (dated by TCRdb to between 2020 and 2023). The immunoSEQ hsTCRB v3.0 assay was used at survey level resolution to sequence the TRB variable region. TCRdb provides this immuneACCESS table in a form limited to in-frame rearrangements. Some clones are lacking; in checked studies, under half of them reflect an unresolved V gene, and why the rest are absent is not known. For this sample the table gives 25,000 to 35,000 clones, of which over 90% were detected only once. Approximately 6.8% of the sample belongs to the ten largest clones. The specimen was unsorted PBMCs, collected almost 6.6 years after starting antiretroviral therapy. The receptors were sampled from a woman aged 40 to 50 with HIV.

This chain joins TRBV7-9 and TRBJ2-5, with D possibly being TRBD1 (6 bases). Germline V gene data show CDR1 as SEHNR and CDR2 as FQNEAQ (reference sequence). V was trimmed by 6 bases and J by 5 bases, leaving 16 bases between them. This CDR3 has 14 amino acids. This chain's CDR3 is CASSLKGVWETQYF. In nucleotides, the CDR3 is TGTGCCAGCAGTCTAAAGGGGGTCTGGGAGACCCAGTACTTC. Drawing the rest from reference TRBV7-9 and TRBJ2-5, the complete variable domain is DTGVSQNPRHKITKRGQNVTFRCDPISEHNRLYWYRQTLGQGPEFLTYFQNEAQLEKSRLLSDRFSAERPKGSFSTLEIQRTEQGDSAMYLCASSLKGVWETQYFGPGTRLLVL.

The CDR3 reads CASSLGQPLNEQFF. Written as DNA, the CDR3 is TGCGCCAGCAGCTTGGGACAACCTCTCAATGAGCAGTTCTTC. The chain joins TRBV5-1 to TRBJ2-1; no clear D gene. The CDR3 consists of 14 residues. Germline values: CDR1 SGHRS, CDR2 YFSETQ. V was cut by 0 bases and J by 6 bases, with 10 bases left in between.

This chain links TRBV7-9 with TRBJ1-1; D is unresolved. From germline, CDR1 is SEHNR and CDR2 FQNEAQ (reference sequence). V lost 6 bases and J lost 2, with 13 bases in between. The CDR3 is 14 amino acids. The CDR3 here is CASRRNGQNTEAFF. The CDR3 bases are TGTGCCAGCAGGCGTAATGGGCAAAACACTGAAGCTTTCTTT.

This rearrangement joins TRBV30 to TRBJ1-2; D is ambiguous. This CDR3 has 15 amino acids. Trimming pared 0 bases from V and 4 bases from J, leaving 15 bases between. Looked up from germline, CDR1 is GTSNPN and CDR2 is SVGIG (reference sequence). CDR3 sequence reads: CAWSVKGWSIYGYTF. As DNA, the CDR3 is TGTGCCTGGAGTGTCAAGGGTTGGAGTATCTATGGCTACACCTTC.

CDR3 in amino acids: CASSLISSNTGELFF. The DNA for the CDR3 is TGTGCCAGCAGCTTGATCAGTTCGAACACCGGGGAGCTGTTTTTT. The rearrangement links TRBV5-6 to TRBJ2-2, with no clear D. Per germline, CDR1 SGHDT and CDR2 YYEEEE. This CDR3 comprises 15 residues. Between the trimmed V and J ends, which lost 1 base and 0 bases, there was a span of 7 bases.

CDR3 bases: TGCGCCAGCAGCCAAGGGATTAGCGGGAGATTCACAGATACGCAGTATTTT. It specifies CASSQGISGRFTDTQYF. The V gene is TRBV4-1, the J gene TRBJ2-3; TRBD2 matches 9 bases. After removal of 1 base from V and 2 bases from J, the junction contained 7 bases not matched to a gene. Germline loops: CDR1 MGHRA, CDR2 YSYEKL. This CDR3 is 17 amino acids long.

The chain links TRBV6-5 to TRBJ1-5; TRBD1 matches 8 bases. Germline V gene data show CDR1 as MNHEY and CDR2 as SVGAGI. The V segment lost 7 bases and the J segment 0 bases; nucleotides outside the gene matches: 2. The CDR3 extends over 14 amino acids. In DNA, the CDR3 is TGTGCCAGCACGGGACAGGTTAGCAATCAGCCCCAGCATTTT. Translating gives CASTGQVSNQPQHF.

The gene calls are TRBV6-5 and TRBJ2-7, with TRBD2 matching over 7 bases. Germline V CDR1 and CDR2: MNHEY, SVGAGI. The CDR3 has 15 amino acids. The J segment lost 1 base and the V segment lost 6 bases, leaving 9 bases of the junction unmatched. This chain's CDR3 is CASSLPAGGSYEQYF. CDR3 in DNA: TGTGCCAGCAGCTTACCGGCCGGGGGGTCCTACGAGCAGTACTTC.

The rearrangement uses TRBV6-5 and TRBJ1-2; 10 bases are a match to TRBD1. Germline trimming cut 6 bases from V and 4 bases from J; bases unmatched to any gene: 8. Germline assignment: CDR1 MNHEY and CDR2 SVGAGI. The CDR3 is 15 amino acids. The CDR3 here is CASRDGTGDSYGYTF. In nucleotides, the CDR3 is TGTGCCAGCAGAGACGGGACAGGGGATTCCTATGGCTACACCTTC.

V gene TRBV15 combines with J gene TRBJ1-4; the D gene is possibly TRBD1 (5 bases). Germline V lookup: CDR1 LNHNV, CDR2 YYDKDF (reference sequence). V shed 0 bases and J shed 11 bases, with 19 bases lying between them. There are 16 residues in the CDR3. The CDR3 DNA reads as TGTGCCACCAGCAGAGACGACAGCTCGGCGGATGGGAAACTGTTTTTT. Protein product: CATSRDDSSADGKLFF.

The CDR3 nucleotides are TGTGCCAGCCGATGGAGGGGGGGGGAAAAACTGTTTTTT. Amino acids: CASRWRGGEKLFF. The chain combines TRBV7-2 with TRBJ1-4; a weak D match, TRBD1 (6 bases). Deletions cut 8 bases from V and 8 bases from J, with 15 bases between. The CDR3 sequence is 13 residues long. CDR1 and CDR2 from the germline V gene are SGHTA and FQGNSA.

The V gene is TRBV6-5, the J gene TRBJ1-5; no clear D. Deletions cut 4 bases from V and 9 bases from J, with 19 bases between. Germline V gene data show CDR1 as MNHEY and CDR2 as SVGAGI. This CDR3 has 15 residues. The CDR3 DNA follows: TGTGCCAGCAGTTCCTTGACCGGCGCCGAGTGGCCCCAGCATTTT. This sequence encodes CASSSLTGAEWPQHF.

The genes are TRBV1 and TRBJ2-2; no check of the table's D call, TRBD1, against the DNA was made. TRBV1 is tagged as a pseudogene. This CDR3 spans 18 amino acids. Here the CDR3 reads CTSSQEGAGTETTGELFF. CDR3 nucleotide sequence: TGCACCAGCAGCCAAGAGGGGGCCGGGACAGAGACCACCGGGGAGCTGTTTTTT.

The chain carries TRBV29-1 and TRBJ2-7; D may correspond to TRBD1 or TRBD2 (5 bases each). V was trimmed by 4 bases and J by 6 bases, leaving 13 bases between them. The germline CDR1 and CDR2 sequences are SQVTM and ANQGSEA. This CDR3 is built from 12 residues. The CDR3 sequence: CSVASGRGEQYF. The CDR3 DNA follows: TGCAGCGTTGCCTCGGGACGGGGCGAGCAGTACTTC.

This clone was seen just once. The gene calls are TRBV18 and TRBJ2-2; D call uncertain. This CDR3 has 15 amino acids. Germline V gives CDR1 KGHSH, CDR2 LQKENI. Between the trimmed V and J ends, which lost 0 bases and 2 bases, there was a span of 7 bases. The CDR3 loop reads CASSPPNHNTGELFF. CDR3 nucleotide sequence: TGTGCCAGCTCACCACCAAACCACAACACCGGGGAGCTGTTTTTT.

The chain links TRBV18 to TRBJ2-3; D is perhaps TRBD1 (6 bases). Trimming took off 0 bases at V and 6 bases at J, with 13 bases between the two ends. Germline CDR1 and CDR2: KGHSH and LQKENI. This CDR3 is built from 15 residues. The CDR3: CASSPPETGFDTQYF. In DNA, the CDR3 is TGTGCCAGCTCACCACCGGAAACAGGGTTTGATACGCAGTATTTT.

The chain combines TRBV30 with TRBJ2-3; the match to TRBD2 covers 8 bases. The germline V gene has CDR1 GTSNPN and CDR2 SVGIG (reference sequence). V shed 0 bases and J 3 bases; nucleotides not matched to a gene: 5. The CDR3 length is 15 residues. The CDR3 DNA sequence: TGTGCCTGGAGTGTACGGGGCGGGAGGACAGATACGCAGTATTTT. Protein: CAWSVRGGRTDTQYF.

The chain combines TRBV4-1 with TRBJ2-3; 8 bases line up with TRBD2. V shed 4 bases and J 3 bases; nucleotides not matched to a gene: 9. The CDR3 has 16 residues. Germline-derived CDR1 and CDR2 are MGHRA and YSYEKL. CDR3 in amino acids: CASSPPGSGGTDTQYF. DNA for the CDR3: TGCGCCAGCAGCCCCCCGGGAAGCGGGGGAACAGATACGCAGTATTTT.

V and J are TRBV30 and TRBJ1-2; the match to TRBD1 covers 7 bases. This CDR3 spans 13 amino acids. The trim removed 3 bases at V and 8 bases at J, leaving 9 bases unmatched. Germline-derived CDR1 and CDR2 are GTSNPN and SVGIG (reference sequence). In nucleotides, the CDR3 is TGTGCCTGGAGCCTGGACAGGCAAATAGGCTACACCTTC. This gives the protein CAWSLDRQIGYTF.

The chain employs TRBV5-1 and TRBJ1-2; 8 bases line up with TRBD1. The CDR3 totals 15 residues. After removal of 4 bases from V and 8 bases from J, the junction contained 13 bases not matched to a gene. Germline CDR1 and CDR2: SGHRS and YFSETQ. DNA for the CDR3: TGCGCCAGCAGCCCCCAGGGGGCAGGAACGGAAGGCTACACCTTC. It yields the protein CASSPQGAGTEGYTF.

This chain connects TRBV5-1 to TRBJ2-7, with 8 bases lining up with TRBD1. V lost 7 bases, J lost 2 bases, and 8 bases stayed unmatched. CDR1 and CDR2 (germline): SGHRS, YFSETQ. This CDR3 has 14 amino acids. The CDR3 region has the DNA TGCGCCAGCGCCACCGGGACAGGCACCTACGAGCAGTACTTC. Translation gives CASATGTGTYEQYF.